Below are 31 T cell receptor beta chains sequenced from a single sample in a study of CD8 T cells in ankylosing spondylitis. Via MiXCR, TCRdb re-called the 5' RACE reads, giving one row per CDR3 protein. The top ten clones hold around 0.99% of a sample with around 340,000 distinct CDR3 sequences, roughly 14% of them seen once. Sample: blood, either unsorted or a sorted T cell fraction (not recorded which). The receptors were sampled from a male donor with ankylosing spondylitis or in good health (not recorded which).

This clonotype came up a few times. The V and J genes are TRBV12-3 or TRBV12-4 and TRBJ2-7, with D tentatively TRBD1 (5 bases). The CDR3 extends over 14 amino acids. Trimming removed 3 bases at V and 5 bases at J, with 14 bases between. Here the CDR3 reads CASSFKGPRDEQYF. CDR3 DNA: TGTGCCAGCAGTTTTAAGGGTCCCAGGGACGAGCAGTACTTC.

The genes are TRBV4-1 and TRBJ2-7, with D hard to call. V shed 0 bases and J shed 8 bases, with 8 bases lying between them. The CDR3 has 12 residues. CDR1 and CDR2 (germline): MGHRA, YSYEKL. CDR3 sequence: CASSQEYSKQYF. CDR3 in DNA: TGCGCCAGCAGCCAAGAATACAGTAAGCAGTACTTC.

The chain joins TRBV2 to TRBJ2-3; D gene uncertain. V was shortened by 4 bases and J by 6 bases, with 5 bases between the two germline ends. From germline, CDR1 is SNHLY and CDR2 FYNNEI. CDR3 length: 11 residues. CDR3 nucleotides: TGTGCCAGCAGTGTACTGGATACGCAGTATTTT. This codes for CASSVLDTQYF.

The chain couples TRBV3-1 to TRBJ1-4; 8 nucleotides line up with TRBD1. The germline CDR1 and CDR2 sequences are LGHDT and YNNKEL (reference sequence). Trimming removed 6 bases from V and 3 bases from J; junction bases left unmatched: 3. The CDR3 contains 14 residues. In DNA form, the CDR3 reads TGTGCCAGCAGAAGACAGGGGCCTAATGAAAAACTGTTTTTT. Translation: CASRRQGPNEKLFF.

This clonotype came up a few times. Here the CDR3 DNA reads TGTGCCATCAGTGGAAGGGGCGACAATGAGCAGTTCTTC. Protein product: CAISGRGDNEQFF. The chain couples TRBV10-3 to TRBJ2-1, with a weak D call TRBD1 (5 bases). Germline values: CDR1 ENHRY, CDR2 SYGVKD. Trimming removed 4 bases at V and 5 bases at J, with 9 bases between. The CDR3 loop spans 13 amino acids.

This clonotype was observed a handful of times. The chain links TRBV11-2 to TRBJ2-7, with D possibly matching TRBD2 (5 bases). Germline CDR1 is SGHAT and CDR2 is FQNNGV. The CDR3 consists of 14 residues. V was shortened by 7 bases and J by 3 bases, with 16 bases between the two germline ends. The CDR3 nucleotides are TGTGCCAGCACCCCGAGGGTGTTCGTCTACGAGCAGTACTTC. This codes for CASTPRVFVYEQYF.

This clonotype was detected a few times. This chain uses TRBV5-1 with TRBJ2-3; possible D gene TRBD2, 6 bases. The germline V gene has CDR1 SGHRS and CDR2 YFSETQ. The CDR3 has 14 residues. V shed 5 bases and J shed 2 bases, with 12 bases lying between them. DNA of the CDR3: TGCGCCAGCAGGGAGGGCTTAAACACAGATACGCAGTATTTT. Translated: CASREGLNTDTQYF.

This clonotype was counted many times. The chain carries TRBV5-6 and TRBJ1-1, with a tentative D call TRBD1 (6 bases). The CDR3 consists of 14 residues. Germline assignment: CDR1 SGHDT and CDR2 YYEEEE. The germline V and J ends were trimmed by 6 bases and 1 base, with 13 bases remaining between them. The CDR3 loop reads CASTAGDRNTEAFF. CDR3 nucleotide sequence: TGTGCCAGCACCGCAGGGGACCGGAACACTGAAGCTTTCTTT.

On this clonotype itself: Germline and junction disagree at one end, which may indicate a read error. The chain links TRBV6-1 to TRBJ1-5, with D hard to call. Germline V gives CDR1 MNHNS, CDR2 SASEGT. The CDR3 runs 12 residues. The CDR3 here is CASSDGNRPQHF. The CDR3, as DNA: TGTGCCAGCAGTGACGGGAATCGGCCCCAGCATTTT.

The rearrangement uses TRBV5-1 and TRBJ2-7, with TRBD1 as a possible D gene (5 bases). The V gene's germline CDR1 is SGHRS and CDR2 YFSETQ. The CDR3 is 15 residues long. V was pared by 4 bases and J by 3 bases, with 17 bases between. CDR3 nucleotides: TGCGCCAGCAGCGTATCACAAGGGGATATCTACGAGCAGTACTTC. This encodes CASSVSQGDIYEQYF.

The rearrangement links TRBV29-1 to TRBJ2-3; 10 bases are shared with TRBD2. The CDR3 is made up of 17 amino acids. V lost 4 bases to trimming and J lost 1 base; unmatched junction nucleotides: 11. The germline V gene has CDR1 SQVTM and CDR2 ANQGSEA. CDR3 amino acids: CSVARQGLAVGTDTQYF. The CDR3 DNA reads TGCAGCGTTGCCCGTCAAGGACTAGCGGTGGGCACAGATACGCAGTATTTT.

The rearrangement joins TRBV4-2 to TRBJ1-5; a possible D gene is TRBD1 (5 bases). Germline CDR1 reads LGHNA; CDR2 reads YNFKEQ. The CDR3 has 16 residues. V was clipped by 1 base and J by 5 bases, with 15 bases between them. The CDR3 DNA reads TGTGCCAGCAGCCAAGGACCAGGGAGTGGCGATCAGCCCCAGCATTTT. It specifies CASSQGPGSGDQPQHF.

This clonotype was counted between two and nine times. The chain combines TRBV12-3 or TRBV12-4 with TRBJ2-1, with TRBD2 matching over 7 bases. The J segment lost 0 bases and the V segment lost 3 bases, leaving 8 bases of the junction unmatched. The CDR3 is made up of 17 amino acids. In DNA, the CDR3 is TGTGCCAGCAGTTTCCCCATGGGAGGGAGCTCCTACAATGAGCAGTTCTTC. It encodes CASSFPMGGSSYNEQFF.

This clonotype was found a few times. The genes are TRBV5-1 and TRBJ1-1; D might be TRBD1 (5 bases). The V end was cut by 0 bases, the J end by 5 bases, with 14 bases between. Looked up from germline, CDR1 is SGHRS and CDR2 is YFSETQ. The CDR3 consists of 15 residues. The DNA for the CDR3 is TGCGCCAGCAGCTTGGGTGAGGGGCGCGGGACTGAAGCTTTCTTT. It codes for CASSLGEGRGTEAFF.

The table lists this clonotype with a few counts. The chain carries TRBV5-6 and TRBJ1-2; D is undetermined. V dropped 1 base and J dropped 2 bases, with 3 bases sitting between them. CDR3 length: 12 residues. CDR1 SGHDT and CDR2 YYEEEE come from the germline V gene. The CDR3, as DNA: TGTGCCAGCAGCTTGATGAACTATGGCTACACCTTC. This codes for CASSLMNYGYTF. Full variable domain (rest looked up from reference TRBV5-6 and TRBJ1-2): DAGVTQSPTHLIKTRGQQVTLRCSPKSGHDTVSWYQQALGQGPQFIFQYYEEEERQRGNFPDRFSGHQFPNYSSELNVNALLLGDSALYLCASSLMNYGYTFGSGTRLTVV.

This chain links TRBV4-2 with TRBJ2-1, with no clear D. Germline values: CDR1 LGHNA, CDR2 YNFKEQ. This CDR3 comprises 13 residues. With 1 base removed from V and 6 bases from J, the gap between germline ends came to 7 bases. CDR3: CASSQGGSNEQFF. CDR3 nucleotide sequence: TGTGCCAGCAGCCAAGGGGGTTCCAATGAGCAGTTCTTC.

This clonotype was seen a handful of times. This chain links TRBV11-2 with TRBJ1-1; no definite D call. CDR1 is SGHAT and CDR2 is FQNNGV in the germline V gene. The germline V and J ends were trimmed by 0 bases and 6 bases, with 11 bases remaining between them. The CDR3 totals 14 residues. The chain's CDR3 is CASSLDLFRSEAFF. DNA for the CDR3: TGTGCCAGCAGCTTAGATCTATTTAGGTCTGAAGCTTTCTTT.

This clonotype was picked up many times. For the CDR3, the DNA is TGTGCCAGCACTTTCCAGACTAGCGGGAGTCTCAATGAGCAGTTCTTC. Its protein is CASTFQTSGSLNEQFF. The chain uses TRBV7-8 and TRBJ2-1, with 12 bases lining up with TRBD2. After removal of 7 bases from V and 6 bases from J, the junction contained 10 bases not matched to a gene. Germline assignment: CDR1 SGHVS and CDR2 FQNEAQ. The CDR3 has 16 amino acids.

A few counts support this clonotype. The rearrangement links TRBV3-1 to TRBJ2-4; D not resolved. Germline values: CDR1 LGHDT, CDR2 YNNKEL (reference sequence). This CDR3 contains 16 residues. Trimming removed 0 bases at V and 3 bases at J, with 12 bases between. CDR3 DNA sequence: TGTGCCAGCAGCCAAGACCGCAGGTTCTTCAAAAACATTCAGTACTTC. Encoded protein: CASSQDRRFFKNIQYF.

This clonotype was seen only a few times. The CDR3 reads CASSSPGRLSYNEQFF. In nucleotides, the CDR3 is TGTGCCAGCAGCTCGCCGGGGAGACTCTCCTACAATGAGCAGTTCTTC. V usage is TRBV5-6 and J usage is TRBJ2-1; D possibly corresponds to TRBD2 (5 bases). V lost 3 bases to trimming and J lost 0 bases, with 13 bases between them. The CDR3 has 16 residues. The germline CDR1 and CDR2 sequences are SGHDT and YYEEEE.

This clonotype was seen a few times. The chain joins TRBV7-8 to TRBJ2-7, with D hard to call. This CDR3 has 15 amino acids. The germline gives CDR1 SGHVS, CDR2 FQNEAQ. V gave up 0 bases and J gave up 1 base, with 10 bases separating them. In nucleotides, the CDR3 is TGTGCCAGCAGCTTAGCCAAGGCGTTATCCTACGAGCAGTACTTC. Its translation: CASSLAKALSYEQYF.

This clonotype was seen a handful of times. The rearrangement links TRBV7-2 to TRBJ2-7; 9 nucleotides agree with TRBD2. J gave up 4 bases and V 5 bases, and 6 bases lay outside the gene matches. CDR1 is SGHTA and CDR2 is FQGNSA in the germline V gene. This CDR3 comprises 14 residues. CDR3: CASSPAGGSYEQYF. CDR3 nucleotide sequence: TGTGCCAGCAGCCCAGCGGGAGGTTCTTACGAGCAGTACTTC.

This chain connects TRBV12-3 or TRBV12-4 to TRBJ1-6, with D possibly being TRBD1 (5 bases). The CDR3 sequence is 14 residues long. V was shortened by 3 bases and J by 7 bases, with 10 bases between the two germline ends. CDR3 coding DNA: TGTGCCAGCAGTTTCGGGAGGGGAAATTCACCCCTCCACTTT. Translated: CASSFGRGNSPLHF.

In this sample, this clonotype turned up many times. V is TRBV5-1 and J is TRBJ1-1; 7 bases match TRBD1. The CDR3 covers 14 residues. Germline lookup yields CDR1 SGHRS and CDR2 YFSETQ. V lost 1 base and J lost 4; bases outside the gene matches: 4. CDR3 region: CASSLIQGSTEAFF. CDR3 DNA sequence: TGCGCCAGCAGCTTGATACAGGGGAGCACTGAAGCTTTCTTT.

This clonotype was detected only a few times. The chain joins TRBV5-1 to TRBJ2-3; D not certain. Germline CDR1 and CDR2: SGHRS and YFSETQ. The CDR3 totals 12 residues. V was clipped by 4 bases and J by 4 bases, with 7 bases between them. The CDR3 sequence: CASSDGADTQYF. DNA for the CDR3: TGCGCCAGCAGCGACGGAGCAGATACGCAGTATTTT.

This chain joins TRBV3-1 and TRBJ1-6; D possibly corresponds to TRBD1 (6 bases). V lost 2 bases and J 13 bases, leaving 12 bases between the germline ends. There are 13 residues in the CDR3. Germline V CDR1 and CDR2: LGHDT, YNNKEL (reference sequence). This CDR3 reads CASSQWGAGPLHF. The CDR3 DNA follows: TGTGCCAGCAGCCAATGGGGGGCAGGGCCCCTCCACTTT. Combining the CDR3 with reference TRBV3-1 and TRBJ1-6 gives the whole variable domain DTAVSQTPKYLVTQMGNDKSIKCEQNLGHDTMYWYKQDSKKFLKIMFSYNNKELIINETVPNRFSPKSPDKAHLNLHINSLELGDSAVYFCASSQWGAGPLHFGNGTRLTVT.

The chain joins TRBV20-1 to TRBJ2-5; D might be TRBD1 or TRBD2, each matching 5 bases. The CDR3 length is 14 residues. V lost 0 bases and J 3 bases, leaving 11 bases between the germline ends. The germline V gene has CDR1 DFQATT and CDR2 SNEGSKA (reference sequence). CDR3 amino acids: CSAREEGMKETQYF. The DNA of the CDR3 is TGCAGTGCTAGAGAAGAGGGGATGAAAGAGACCCAGTACTTC.

For the CDR3, the DNA is TGTGCCAGCAGACCTGGGACAAGGACGAGTAAACTGTTTTTT. This sequence encodes CASRPGTRTSKLFF. This chain links TRBV27 with TRBJ1-4; D might be TRBD1 (6 bases). The CDR3 totals 14 residues. V was clipped by 6 bases and J by 11 bases, with 19 bases between them. Germline-derived CDR1 and CDR2 are MNHEY and SMNVEV (reference sequence).

This clonotype occurred a few times. The chain is built from TRBV29-1 and TRBJ2-1; D is unresolved. Germline CDR1 is SQVTM and CDR2 is ANQGSEA. The CDR3 is 13 residues long. The V end lost 7 bases, the J end lost 0 bases, and 10 bases lay between the germline ends. This chain's CDR3 is CSGSVSSYNEQFF. The CDR3 DNA sequence: TGCAGCGGAAGCGTAAGCTCCTACAATGAGCAGTTCTTC.

The chain couples TRBV4-1 to TRBJ2-5; TRBD1 is a possible D gene (6 bases). V was cut by 1 base and J by 2 bases, with 8 bases left in between. Germline V gene lookup returns CDR1 MGHRA and CDR2 YSYEKL. The CDR3 contains 14 residues. CDR3 sequence (DNA): TGCGCCAGCAGCCAAGGCAGGGGACAAGAGACCCAGTACTTC. Protein: CASSQGRGQETQYF.

Only a few counts were recorded for this clonotype. The J gene is TRBJ1-4, the V gene TRBV3-1, with 8 bases fitting TRBD1. The CDR3 has 14 residues. The germline gives CDR1 LGHDT, CDR2 YNNKEL (reference sequence). V was clipped by 4 bases and J by 4 bases; unmatched bases: 2. This CDR3 reads CASSPGGINEKLFF. The CDR3 nucleotides read TGTGCCAGCAGCCCAGGGGGCATTAATGAAAAACTGTTTTTT.